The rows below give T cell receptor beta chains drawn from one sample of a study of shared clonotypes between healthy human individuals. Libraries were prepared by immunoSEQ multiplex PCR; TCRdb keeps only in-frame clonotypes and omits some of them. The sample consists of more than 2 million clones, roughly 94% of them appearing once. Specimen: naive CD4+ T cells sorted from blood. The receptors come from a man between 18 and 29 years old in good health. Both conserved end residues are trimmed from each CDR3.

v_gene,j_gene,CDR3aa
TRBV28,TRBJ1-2,ASRKVQGHYGYT
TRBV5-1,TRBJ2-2,ASSVLAGPVSGELF
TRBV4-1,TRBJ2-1,ASSQGGLYNEQF
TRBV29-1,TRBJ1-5,SVVLSGTAYSNQPQH
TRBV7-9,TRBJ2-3,ASSLGTSGYTDTQY
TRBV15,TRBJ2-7,ATSKNSMLQY
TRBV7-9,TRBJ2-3,ASSPPEQPSTDTQY
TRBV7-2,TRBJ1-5,ASSQLAGSNQPQH
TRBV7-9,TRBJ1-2,ASSLDDSGYT
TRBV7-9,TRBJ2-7,ASSPTAYEQY
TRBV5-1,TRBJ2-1,ASTAFESHNEQF
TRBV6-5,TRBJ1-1,ATSRQSHTEAF
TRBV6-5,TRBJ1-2,ASSYGRQGFGYT
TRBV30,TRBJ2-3,AWSVVADTQY
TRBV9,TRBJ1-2,ASSAGQGPSYGYT
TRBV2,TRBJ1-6,ASSARTGENSPLH
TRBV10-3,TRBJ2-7,AISESGTGYEQY
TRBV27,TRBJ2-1,ASSPPRTGASYNEQF
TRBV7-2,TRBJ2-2,ASSSASGGSRELF
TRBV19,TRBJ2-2,ASSAGPAFGELF
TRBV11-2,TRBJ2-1,ASSSSLGEKQF
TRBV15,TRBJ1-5,ATTGRNSNQPQH
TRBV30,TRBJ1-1,AWSVMGQSNTEAF
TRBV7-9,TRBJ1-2,ASSQGDYGYT
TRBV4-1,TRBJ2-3,ASSQVPGSSTDTQY
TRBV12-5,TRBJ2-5,ASGLTPGQHVGTQY
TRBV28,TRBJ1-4,ASRTGFGTTNEKLF
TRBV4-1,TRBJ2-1,ASSQGTGGNNEQF
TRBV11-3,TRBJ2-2,ASSFASGRAGNTGELF
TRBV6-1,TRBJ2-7,ASSESGSSYEQY
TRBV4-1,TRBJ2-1,ASSRLAGGHNEQF
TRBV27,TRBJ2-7,ASSAEGGVYEQY
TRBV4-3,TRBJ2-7,ASSRSVDYEQY
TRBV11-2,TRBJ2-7,ASSFLREGLYEQY
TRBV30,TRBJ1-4,AWSSPQRTTNEKLF
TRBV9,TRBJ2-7,ASSVWSGGEQY
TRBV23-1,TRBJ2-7,ASSLCGAYEQY
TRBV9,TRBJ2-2,ASSIGDRTGELF
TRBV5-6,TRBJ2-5,ASSLIQGRETQY
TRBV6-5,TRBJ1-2,ASSFGRPYGYT
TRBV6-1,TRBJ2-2,ATLKSANTGELF
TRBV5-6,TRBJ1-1,ASSVRQGARTEAF
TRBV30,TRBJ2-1,AWSVDPPTSGRAGEQF
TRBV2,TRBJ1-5,ASSRRGPTGGADQPQH
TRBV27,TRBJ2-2,ASRTTNTGELF
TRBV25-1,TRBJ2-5,ASSDSRQGATQY
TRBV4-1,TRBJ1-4,ASSQVANEKLF
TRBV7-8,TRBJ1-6,ASSLNLPGDSPLH
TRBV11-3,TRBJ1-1,ASSSRTGDTEAF
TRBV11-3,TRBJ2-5,ASSSRGGETQY
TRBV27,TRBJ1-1,ASSLGPLTEAF
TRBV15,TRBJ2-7,ATSRRDSNYEQY
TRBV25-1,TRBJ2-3,ATDGGTDTQY
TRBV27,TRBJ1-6,ASSFAGTGISPLH
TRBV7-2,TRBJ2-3,ASSPGASGYTDTQY